This T cell receptor beta chain comes out of a study of blood T cell repertoires in COVID-19. Study overall: The analysed material was cDNA or gDNA that came from T cells, B-cell-depleted T cells, or PBMCs.

Authors' methods: Counts of nucleated cells, estimated from reference gene primer amplification, were obtained. Generated by immunoSEQ multiplex PCR, the TCRdb table keeps only in-frame clones and is missing some. V, J and clone size were drawn from that table, and D and trimming were deduced from the DNA. The repertoire holds fewer than 400,000 clones, about 87% seen once, with 3% in the top ten. Germline assignment: CDR1 GTSNPN and CDR2 SVGIG (reference sequence). The CDR3 has 13 amino acids. The V segment lost 5 bases and the J segment 6 bases; nucleotides outside the gene matches: 9. The chain couples TRBV30 to TRBJ1-1; 7 positions agree with TRBD1. Material: peripheral blood. The sequence came from a human donor in a cohort sampled during active COVID-19. Here the CDR3 DNA reads TGTGCCTGGGCCAGGGGGAACGTGGCTGAAGCTTTCTTT. This translates into CAWARGNVAEAFF.